This T cell receptor beta chain comes out of a study of T cells after yellow fever vaccination. General observations from the study: Post-booster reappearance was seen for most primary-vaccination clones (roughly 96% CD4, around 90% CD8).

MiXCR, run by TCRdb on the 5' RACE reads, gives a single entry per CDR3 protein. Of just over 250,000 distinct CDR3 sequences listed, 5.2% are singletons. Of note for this clonotype: Its antigen is still unknown.

The CDR3 totals 14 residues. Germline V gene sequence: CDR1 SGHTA, CDR2 FQGNSA. The ends were cut back, 2 bases at V and 11 bases at J, with 15 bases in the middle. This receptor was obtained from a man aged 18 to 30 who received the YFV17D yellow fever vaccine. The sample in question was CD4+ T cells sorted from PBMCs, obtained on the day of the yellow fever booster vaccination. The V and J genes are TRBV7-2 and TRBJ1-4; possibly TRBD1 for D (5 bases). CDR3 in amino acids: CASSLSAGHIKLFF. As DNA, the CDR3 is TGTGCCAGCAGCTTATCGGCAGGGCACATCAAACTGTTTTTT.